These T cell receptor beta chains were read from a single sample in a study of T cell repertoires in cytomegalovirus infection. From the reads, TCRdb called clonotypes with MiXCR, one entry per CDR3 protein. The table has approximately 500,000 distinct CDR3 sequences, about 15% seen once; the top ten hold approximately 24%. The sequenced sample was CD8+ T cells from PBMCs. The receptor set was obtained from a human donor in good health (CMV status not recorded). Some clones in this sample may be carry-over from other donors' samples. CDR3s include the opening cysteine and the closing phenylalanine or tryptophan. Fields, in order: CDR3 protein, CDR3 DNA, clone size, J gene, V gene, D gene. The D gene is left open where the match is weak. Size is omitted from some rows. Given values are once, few, many or a class for expanded clones.

CASSPRQESYEQYF,TGTGCCAGCAGCCCCCGACAGGAATCGTACGAGCAGTACTTC,many,TRBJ2-7,TRBV7-9,.
CSAGQDNEQFF,TGCAGCGCGGGACAGGACAATGAGCAGTTCTTC,few,TRBJ2-1,TRBV29-1,TRBD1
CASSLYLAGNGANVLTF,TGTGCCAGCAGTTTGTATCTAGCGGGGAATGGGGCCAACGTCCTGACTTTC,few,TRBJ2-6,TRBV27,TRBD2
CASSFGLAAGDTQYF,TGTGCCAGCAGCTTCGGACTAGCGGCGGGTGATACGCAGTATTTT,.,TRBJ2-3,TRBV13,TRBD2
CSARPGFSTDTQYF,TGCAGTGCCAGGCCCGGATTCAGCACAGATACGCAGTATTTT,.,TRBJ2-3,TRBV20-1,.
CASSPTPLRQDTQYF,TGTGCCAGCAGTCCCACTCCCCTACGGCAAGATACGCAGTATTTT,.,TRBJ2-3,TRBV27,.
CASSERGSEGTGTYEQYF,TGTGCCAGCAGTGAAAGAGGCTCGGAGGGGACAGGGACCTACGAGCAGTACTTC,many,TRBJ2-7,TRBV6-1,TRBD1
CASSSDQGIKYEQYF,TGTGCCAGCAGCTCCGATCAGGGAATTAAGTACGAGCAGTACTTC,many,TRBJ2-7,TRBV7-8,.
CASMELRSQPQHF,TGTGCCAGCATGGAGCTCCGGAGTCAGCCCCAGCATTTT,many,TRBJ1-5,TRBV6-1,.
CASSSRTSGSKFSYEQYF,TGTGCCAGCAGTTCCCGGACTAGCGGGAGTAAGTTCTCCTACGAGCAGTACTTC,many,TRBJ2-7,TRBV7-6,TRBD2
CASSHGILAANTEAFF,TGCGCCAGCAGCCATGGAATTCTGGCAGCTAACACTGAAGCTTTCTTT,many,TRBJ1-1,TRBV4-1,.
CASSGGSYAQPQHF,TGTGCCAGCAGCGGCGGGAGTTATGCTCAGCCCCAGCATTTT,many,TRBJ1-5,TRBV2,.
CASSLGRDRPGGYTF,TGTGCCAGCAGCTTGGGAAGGGATCGGCCTGGTGGCTACACCTTC,.,TRBJ1-2,TRBV5-5,.
CASSPPGEIETQYF,TGTGCCAGCAGCCCCCCCGGAGAGATAGAGACCCAGTACTTC,many,TRBJ2-5,TRBV7-9,.
CASSEVGRGNTEAFF,TGTGCCAGCAGTGAAGTGGGACGGGGGAACACTGAAGCTTTCTTT,few,TRBJ1-1,TRBV6-1,.
CASSRTSGSTDTQYF,TGTGCCAGCAGCAGGACTAGCGGAAGCACAGATACGCAGTATTTT,many,TRBJ2-3,TRBV7-6,TRBD2
CASSDPRTRDTQYF,TGTGCCAGCAGTGACCCGAGGACGAGAGATACGCAGTATTTT,.,TRBJ2-3,TRBV6-4,.
CASSIGGVEQFF,TGCGCCAGCAGCATAGGGGGAGTTGAGCAGTTCTTC,.,TRBJ2-1,TRBV5-1,.
CASRERGGSSYNEQFF,TGCGCCAGCAGGGAGCGGGGGGGTAGCTCCTACAATGAGCAGTTCTTC,few,TRBJ2-1,TRBV5-1,TRBD2
CASSLVLGREVNTEAFF,TGTGCCAGCAGCTTAGTTCTAGGGCGGGAGGTGAACACTGAAGCTTTCTTT,.,TRBJ1-1,TRBV11-2,.
CASSLGGEAVRETQYF,TGTGCCAGCAGCTTAGGGGGGGAGGCAGTGAGGGAGACCCAGTACTTC,many,TRBJ2-5,TRBV7-8,.
CASSDQGASSYNSPLHF,TGTGCCAGCAGTGATCAGGGGGCGAGCTCCTATAATTCACCCCTCCACTTT,many,TRBJ1-6,TRBV25-1,TRBD1
CASSVGGSGGADTQYF,TGTGCCAGCAGCGTAGGGGGTAGCGGGGGGGCAGATACGCAGTATTTT,.,TRBJ2-3,TRBV9,TRBD2
CASVPLSGYEQYF,TGCGCCAGTGTTCCTCTTAGCGGCTACGAGCAGTACTTC,.,TRBJ2-7,TRBV10-2,.
CASSIDRYNSPLHF,TGTGCCAGCAGCATTGACAGATATAATTCACCCCTCCACTTT,many,TRBJ1-6,TRBV7-9,.
CASSYTPGQENSPLHF,TGTGCCAGCAGTTACACGCCGGGACAGGAAAATTCACCCCTCCACTTT,many,TRBJ1-6,TRBV6-5,TRBD1
CASSIVGRASNEQYF,TGTGCCAGTAGTATAGTCGGCCGGGCCTCGAACGAGCAGTACTTC,many,TRBJ2-7,TRBV19,.
CASSPGQEVVLLYNEQFF,TGTGCCAGCAGTCCCGGACAGGAGGTAGTCCTTCTCTACAATGAGCAGTTCTTC,many,TRBJ2-1,TRBV28,TRBD1
CASSWGLAGGIHNEQFF,TGTGCCAGCAGCTGGGGACTAGCGGGGGGTATTCACAATGAGCAGTTCTTC,many,TRBJ2-1,TRBV7-8,TRBD2
CASSPLGLASSYNEQFF,TGTGCCAGCAGTCCCCTGGGACTAGCGTCCTCCTACAATGAGCAGTTCTTC,many,TRBJ2-1,TRBV12-3/TRBV12-4,TRBD2
CASSQGSEGPNTEAFF,TGCGCCAGCAGCCAAGGGAGCGAGGGACCGAACACTGAAGCTTTCTTT,many,TRBJ1-1,TRBV4-1,.
CASSKMGAGQFNTGELFF,TGTGCCAGCAGTAAAATGGGCGCGGGACAGTTTAACACCGGGGAGCTGTTTTTT,few,TRBJ2-2,TRBV2,.
CASSLRTGGSGPEAFF,TGTGCCAGCAGCTTAAGGACGGGCGGCTCGGGGCCTGAAGCTTTCTTT,many,TRBJ1-1,TRBV7-6,.
CASSFQVFQETQYF,TGTGCCAGCAGTTTCCAAGTTTTCCAAGAGACCCAGTACTTC,many,TRBJ2-5,TRBV28,.
CSARLQGADGYTF,TGCAGCGCCCGGTTGCAGGGGGCAGATGGCTACACCTTC,few,TRBJ1-2,TRBV29-1,TRBD1
CASSLSRISNTGELFF,TGTGCCAGCAGCTTATCACGGATCTCGAACACCGGGGAGCTGTTTTTT,many,TRBJ2-2,TRBV7-9,.
CASSPRWEGANEQFF,TGTGCCAGCAGCCCTCGGTGGGAGGGGGCGAATGAGCAGTTCTTC,few,TRBJ2-1,TRBV14,.
CASSFVGNRNQPQHF,TGTGCCAGCAGTTTTGTGGGAAATCGAAATCAGCCCCAGCATTTT,.,TRBJ1-5,TRBV28,.
CASTKAGGVKSGNTIYF,TGTGCCAGCACCAAAGCCGGGGGGGTGAAATCTGGAAACACCATATATTTT,many,TRBJ1-3,TRBV7-6,.
CASTRAGPGSHTQYF,TGTGCCAGCACCCGCGCGGGCCCGGGCTCCCATACGCAGTATTTT,few,TRBJ2-3,TRBV27,.
CASSLDLRGNTGELFF,TGTGCCAGCAGCTTGGATCTTCGGGGTAACACCGGGGAGCTGTTTTTT,.,TRBJ2-2,TRBV5-6,.
CASSESFPNSPLHF,TGCGCCAGCAGTGAGTCGTTTCCTAATTCACCCCTCCACTTT,few,TRBJ1-6,TRBV10-2,.
CASTLGIGTEAFF,TGTGCCAGTACCCTCGGGATAGGCACTGAAGCTTTCTTT,.,TRBJ1-1,TRBV2,.
CASSEASNSYEQYF,TGTGCCAGCAGTGAAGCATCGAATTCCTACGAGCAGTACTTC,many,TRBJ2-7,TRBV6-1,.
CASRPPGQGVSGANVLTF,TGTGCCAGCAGACCACCGGGACAGGGTGTTTCTGGGGCCAACGTCCTGACTTTC,many,TRBJ2-6,TRBV7-9,TRBD1
CASSLCGYGYTF,TGCGCCAGCAGCTTGTGCGGCTATGGCTACACCTTC,.,TRBJ1-2,TRBV5-1,.
CASSPEIAGAINEQFF,TGTGCCAGCAGTCCGGAGATTGCGGGGGCCATAAATGAGCAGTTCTTC,many,TRBJ2-1,TRBV6-5,.
CASSLAGYRNTGELFF,TGTGCCAGCAGCTTAGCGGGGTATAGGAACACCGGGGAGCTGTTTTTT,many,TRBJ2-2,TRBV7-6,.
CASSYIRTDTQYF,TGTGCCAGCAGTTACATTCGCACAGATACGCAGTATTTT,many,TRBJ2-3,TRBV6-5,.
CASDFPEGRITDTQYF,TGTGCCAGCGACTTCCCTGAGGGTCGAATCACAGATACGCAGTATTTT,many,TRBJ2-3,TRBV6-1,.
CASSPNRGNEQFF,TGTGCCAGCAGTCCCAACAGGGGCAATGAGCAGTTCTTC,many,TRBJ2-1,TRBV7-3,TRBD1
CASRTGLAGPLSYEQYF,TGTGCCAGCAGGACGGGACTAGCGGGGCCCCTCTCCTACGAGCAGTACTTC,.,TRBJ2-7,TRBV2,TRBD2
CASSSRSGTTLGNIQYF,TGTGCCAGCAGTTCCCGTTCCGGGACTACGCTGGGAAACATTCAGTACTTC,few,TRBJ2-4,TRBV6-5,TRBD2
CASSQIAIDNEQFF,TGTGCCAGCAGTCAGATTGCCATTGACAATGAGCAGTTCTTC,.,TRBJ2-1,TRBV27,.